This TCR beta chain appears in the sequencing data of a study of regulatory T cells in long-lasting Graves disease (dated by TCRdb to the early 2020s). Study-level background: Antithyroid drugs had been taken for less than 3 months by newly diagnosed Graves' disease patients. The study took place in China and was registered as a clinical trial. Patients with persistent Graves' disease were compared with patients with newly diagnosed Graves' disease using TCR sequencing and RNA sequencing of peripheral blood. A total of around 35 samples underwent TCR sequencing, from roughly 13 patients with persistent Graves' disease and some 20 patients with newly diagnosed Graves' disease. Overall study results and their limits: Because the primary lesion, thyroid tissue, could not be accessed, the study looked at peripheral blood alone. More public clonotypes were shared among persistent patients (roughly 2,700) than among newly diagnosed patients (roughly 1,000). Only the TCR beta chain was sequenced and analyzed. As a limitation, the authors acknowledged that the small sample size may reduce accuracy. TRBV28, TRBJ1-2 and TRBJ2-5 were preferentially used in persistent disease, while TRBV20-1 and TRBJ2-1 were favored in newly diagnosed disease. Lower TCR Shannon entropy and fewer highly expanded clones were observed in persistent Graves' disease patients than in newly diagnosed patients, which suggested clonal expansion.

Counted from cysteine to phenylalanine, this CDR3 has 17 amino acids. This entry keeps only the CDR3 DNA: 51 bases, framed from base 1. Taken from the germline V gene (reference sequence), the CDR1 and CDR2 loops are LGHDT and YNNKEL. V lost 3 bases and J lost 6 bases, and the count of bases not matched to a germline gene is 11. This clonotype was picked up many times. This clone's antigen is unknown. No base-level quality is on record; no much larger clone is a single base apart. To prepare the library, multiplex PCR was applied. The sample was run on an Illumina HiSeq 4000. TCR beta libraries were built with iRepertoire HTBI primers and Arm-PCR amplification of CDR3 regions. Before sequencing, the PCR products went through gel purification. The authors' analysis ran thus. A total of fewer than 70 TRBV and 14 TRBJ segments were identified across samples and were used for gene usage analysis of CDR3 amino acid clonotypes. COPE and FqMerger were used to merge filtered high-quality paired reads into contigs. Contigs were aligned with BLAST to IMGT TRBV, TRBD and TRBJ reference genes, and CDR3 was defined per IMGT. Clonotypes above 0.1% frequency were classified as highly expanded clones. Repertoire diversity was measured by Shannon entropy, and V-J evenness by the Gini coefficient. Clonotypes shared by more than one individual were considered public. TCRdb trimmed public reads at Q25 via fastp, called clones via MiXCR and kept in-frame beta chains. Every entry covers one CDR3 protein and lists the most common genes and DNA from its rows. The authors' filters were not applied to this entry. The sample data list roughly 560,000 distinct CDR3 sequences, and roughly a sixth of these were observed just once. The ten most abundant clones make up around a quarter of the sample.

Taken with the paper, the label for time point translates to: newly diagnosed GD, antithyroid drugs for less than 3 months. RNA was extracted from PBMCs in TRIzol for both TCR sequencing and RNA sequencing. Graves' disease was diagnosed according to American Thyroid Association guidelines. Patients for the study were recruited at an endocrinology department in Xi'an, China. From each patient, 7.5 to 10 milliliters of peripheral blood was collected into an EDTA anticoagulant tube. Ficoll Paque Plus density gradient separation was used to isolate PBMCs, and no further T cell sorting was performed. An Agilent 2100 Bioanalyzer and agarose gel were used to check RNA quality, while a NanoDrop 2000 measured RNA concentration. These same data were also listed under a study on T cells in Graves' hyperthyroidism and ophthalmopathy. The second study's authors report: Graves' hyperthyroidism was defined as stable when no progression to ophthalmopathy occurred over 18 months of follow-up. Hyperthyroidism patients were aged 18 to 65 years and newly diagnosed, with disease duration of less than 2 months. Any patient with an uncontrolled infection, another autoimmune disease, pregnancy or lactation was excluded. Diagnoses were based on clinical symptoms, serum thyroxine and TRAb, thyroid ultrasound and orbital computed tomography. The TCR CDR3 was subjected to a first round of RT-PCR using the HTBI primer set and the Qiagen OneStep RT-PCR kit. Most expanded thyroid clonotypes (frequency above 0.001) were also detected in blood, suggesting blood repertoires may reflect thyroid immune responses. A 13 V-J signature model separated ophthalmopathy from stable hyperthyroidism, with roughly 88% sensitivity and about 81% specificity in cross-validation and 80%/75% in testing. In validation, progression to ophthalmopathy was predicted by the model with more than 65% sensitivity and about 72% specificity, a median of approximately 6.5 months before onset. To identify distinguishing TCR V-J signatures, a discovery cohort of around 98 patients was used, comprising 43 with Graves' ophthalmopathy and 57 with stable Graves' hyperthyroidism. Prospective prediction of ophthalmopathy was tested in an independent validation cohort of some 19 hyperthyroidism patients and some 17 patients who later progressed to ophthalmopathy. The 95 to 100 discovery patients were randomly divided into training and test sets at a 7:3 ratio. Thyroid tissue and blood T-cell repertoires from six Graves' hyperthyroidism patients were also compared in the study. Following sampling, methimazole starting at 30 mg daily was given to hyperthyroidism patients, and high-dose intravenous methylprednisolone was given to ophthalmopathy patients. Libraries were constructed in a second round of multiplex PCR, after which size selection and purification were carried out. Sequencing of the libraries was done on an Illumina HiSeq2000 using paired-end 100 bp reads. Raw data were processed with SOAPnuke, discarding reads with adapters, uncalled bases, mean Phred below 15, or no exact constant-primer or identifier match. COPE v1.2.5 was used to merge high-quality paired reads, and clonotypes were defined as unique nucleotide sequences. Clonotypes were aligned to IMGT TRBV, TRBD and TRBJ reference segments using MiTCR v1.1. The analysis was restricted to V-J combinations with a frequency above 0.0001, which together covered over 99% of the repertoires. The TCS score was defined as the ratio of F50 (clonal expansion) to E x V (chaos), calculated using BLOSUM62-based TCRdist between CDR3 peptides within each V-J. Welch's t-statistics and random forest reduced just over 500 V-J features to under 15, which were used in a naive Bayes classifier (R e1071). No statistical method was used to set the sample size in advance, and investigators knew the group allocation. According to the paper, TCR Vbeta CDR3 sequencing was carried out on 120 to 150 peripheral blood samples, which came from fewer than 50 ophthalmopathy, some 73 hyperthyroidism and some 17 progressor patients.

This receptor was obtained from a woman in her forties or fifties with Graves disease. Donor details come from another sample of the same person, matched by shared clones. The sequenced sample was peripheral blood mononuclear cells (PBMCs), obtained at new diagnosis, from a patient treated with antithyroid drugs. This chain is built from TRBV3-1 and TRBJ1-2; the junction holds 12 bases that match TRBD1. The CDR3 protein is CASSQKGTGGGRHGYTF. The bases are TGTGCCAGCAGCCAGAAGGGGACAGGGGGCGGGCGTCATGGCTACACCTTC.